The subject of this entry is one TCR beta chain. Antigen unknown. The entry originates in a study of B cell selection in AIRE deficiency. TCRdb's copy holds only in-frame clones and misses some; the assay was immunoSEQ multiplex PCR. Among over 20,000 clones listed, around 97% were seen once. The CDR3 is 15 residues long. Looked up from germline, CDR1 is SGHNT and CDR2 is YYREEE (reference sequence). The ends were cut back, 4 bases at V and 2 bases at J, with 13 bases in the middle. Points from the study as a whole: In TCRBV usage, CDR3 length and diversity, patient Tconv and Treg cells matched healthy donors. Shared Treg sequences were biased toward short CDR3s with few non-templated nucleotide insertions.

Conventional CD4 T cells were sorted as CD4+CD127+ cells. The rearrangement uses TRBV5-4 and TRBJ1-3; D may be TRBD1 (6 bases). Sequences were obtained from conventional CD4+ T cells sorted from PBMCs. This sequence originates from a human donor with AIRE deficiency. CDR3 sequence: CASSPTQGAGNTIYF. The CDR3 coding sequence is TGTGCCAGCAGCCCAACACAGGGTGCTGGAAACACCATATATTTT. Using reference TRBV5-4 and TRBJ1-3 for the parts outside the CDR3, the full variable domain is ETGVTQSPTHLIKTRGQQVTLRCSSQSGHNTVSWYQQALGQGPQFIFQYYREEENGRGNFPPRFSGLQFPNYSSELNVNALELDDSALYLCASSPTQGAGNTIYFGEGSWLTVV.